This record covers a single TCR beta chain. Antigen specificity is unknown. This table comes from immunoSEQ multiplex PCR, and its TCRdb copy is limited to in-frame clones, with some not included. The table shows roughly 150,000 clones, with approximately 89% occurring only once. The CDR3 sequence is 14 residues long. V dropped 2 bases and J dropped 3 bases, with 8 bases sitting between them. Germline lookup yields CDR1 ENHRY and CDR2 SYGVKD. This entry is derived from a study of T cell responses to AZD1222 COVID-19 vaccine. Study-level findings and limits: Only 5 or 6 AZD1222 recipients tested seropositive at baseline. At 160-218 and 743-854, vaccine-associated CD4 TCRs were dominant, and they spanned spike. Unmutated variant regions are reportedly the target of nearly half of TCRs that are spike-specific. Among the donors, most were white British and more were female, and clonal diversity was possibly underestimated.

This receptor was identified in an adult who received the AZD1222 COVID-19 vaccine. The chain combines TRBV10-3 with TRBJ1-5; D call uncertain. The material sequenced was peripheral blood, taken 28 days after the second AZD1222 dose. The CDR3 region is CAISEGADNQPQHF. The CDR3 region has the DNA TGTGCCATCAGTGAGGGCGCAGACAATCAGCCCCAGCATTTT.